The clone carrying this T cell receptor (beta chain) has a count of ten or more. The antigen is unknown. Disease duration under 2 months; hyperthyroidism patients were aged 18 to 65. Those patients with uncontrolled infection, other autoimmune disease, pregnancy or lactation were excluded. Extraction of PBMCs used roughly 10 ml of fresh peripheral blood. These data belong to a study of T cells in Graves' hyperthyroidism and ophthalmopathy. Template material for amplifying TCR beta CDR3 regions consisted of RNA transcripts. Researchers ran a first-round RT-PCR on the TCR CDR3 using the HTBI primer set. From the multiplex PCR reads, TCRdb called clonotypes with MiXCR, one entry per CDR3 protein. The sample consists of around 620,000 distinct CDR3 sequences, 16% of them appearing once. Study-level results: Stable hyperthyroidism and ophthalmopathy were separated using 13 V-J signatures.

The sample taken for sequencing was blood. This clonotype originated in a woman aged 25 to 39 with Graves' hyperthyroidism.

CDR3 amino acids: CASSRSTDTQYF. DNA of the CDR3: TGTGCCAGCAGCCGTAGCACAGATACGCAGTATTTT. The gene calls are TRBV9 and TRBJ2-3; unclear D gene. The length of the CDR3 is 12 residues. Trimming pared 4 bases from V and 0 bases from J, leaving 3 bases between. Looked up from germline, CDR1 is SGDLS and CDR2 is YYNGEE.